The following is a TCR beta chain sequence with its context. The CDR3 is 15 amino acids. Germline loops: CDR1 SGHNT, CDR2 YYREEE (reference sequence). Trimming removed 3 bases from V and 8 bases from J; junction bases left unmatched: 9. The sample is drawn from a study of technical replicates of blood from a few donors. Sequenced by immunoSEQ multiplex PCR; TCRdb stores in-frame clones only, minus some. Here the sample spans about 12,000 clones, approximately 95% being singletons. The chain uses TRBV5-4 and TRBJ1-4, with 8 positions matching TRBD1. Sequenced sample: PBMCs. The clonotype comes from a human donor in good health. CDR3 protein: CASSSKTGEGEKLFF. The CDR3, as DNA: TGTGCCAGCAGCTCAAAGACAGGGGAGGGAGAAAAACTGTTTTTT.